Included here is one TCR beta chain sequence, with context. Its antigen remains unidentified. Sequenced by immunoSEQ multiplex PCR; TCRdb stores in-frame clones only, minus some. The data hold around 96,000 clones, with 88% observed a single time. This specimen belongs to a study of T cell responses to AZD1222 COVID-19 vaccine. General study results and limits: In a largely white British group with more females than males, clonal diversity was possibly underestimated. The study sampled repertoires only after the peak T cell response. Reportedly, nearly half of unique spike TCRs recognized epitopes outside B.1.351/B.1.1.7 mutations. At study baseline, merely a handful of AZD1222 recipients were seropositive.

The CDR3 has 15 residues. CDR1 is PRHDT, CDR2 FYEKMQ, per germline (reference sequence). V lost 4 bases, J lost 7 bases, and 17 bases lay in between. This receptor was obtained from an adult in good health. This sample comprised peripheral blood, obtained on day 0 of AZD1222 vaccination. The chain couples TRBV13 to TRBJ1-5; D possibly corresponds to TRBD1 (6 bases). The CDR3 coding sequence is TGTGCCAGCAGCTCAGGAGACGGGGGGGCGCAGCCCCAGCATTTT. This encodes CASSSGDGGAQPQHF.